This T cell receptor (beta chain) is from a study of shared clonotypes between healthy human individuals. Sequenced by immunoSEQ multiplex PCR; TCRdb stores in-frame clones only, minus some. The data hold roughly 1,500,000 clones, with 98% observed a single time. Germline loops: CDR1 MNHNS, CDR2 SASEGT. The CDR3 is 14 residues long. V dropped 3 bases and J dropped 4 bases, with 13 bases sitting between them. CD4+ cells yielded CD45RA+ naive and CD45RA-negative memory subsets. The V call is TRBV6-1, the J call TRBJ2-7, with D possibly TRBD1 on 5 matching bases. The sample consisted of naive CD4+ T cells sorted from blood. Subset noted: CD45RA+ positively selected. The clonotype originates from a man aged 25 to 40 in good health. In DNA form, the CDR3 reads TGTGCCAGCAGTGAGCTTGACAGAGTATACGAGCAGTACTTC. As protein: CASSELDRVYEQYF.